Listed below are T cell receptor beta chains from one sample, sequenced in a study of blood T cell repertoires in COVID-19. The protocol was immunoSEQ multiplex PCR, while the TCRdb copy is restricted to in-frame clones and leaves out a portion. The sample yields some 73,000 clones, around 85% seen once. Sequencing was done on a sample of peripheral blood. The receptors originated from a man aged 50 to 59 with COVID-19, enrolled during active disease. The CDR3 runs from the conserved cysteine through the conserved F or W. A D gene is named only where the DNA matches it firmly. Not every row has a clone size; where given, it reads once, few, many or a size class.

j_call clone_size v_call d_call cdr3_aa cdr3_nt
TRBJ1-4 - TRBV2 - CASRTDSARTEKLFF TGTGCCAGCAGAACGGACAGTGCCCGAACTGAAAAACTGTTTTTT
TRBJ1-5 - TRBV6-5 - CASRGAGNQPQHF TGTGCCAGCCGGGGAGCCGGCAATCAGCCCCAGCATTTT
TRBJ2-2 few TRBV6-5 TRBD2 CASSLTSGNTGELFF TGTGCCAGCAGCCTGACTAGCGGGAACACCGGGGAGCTGTTTTTT
TRBJ1-1 - TRBV6-6 - CASIPRQHLMNTEAFF TGTGCCAGCATCCCTCGACAGCACCTCATGAACACTGAAGCTTTCTTT
TRBJ2-1 once TRBV3-1/TRBV3-2 TRBD2 CASSRTREIQFF TGTGCCAGCAGTCGCACGCGGGAGATCCAGTTCTTC
TRBJ2-7 - TRBV7-2 TRBD1 CASSPGTGAYYGQYF TGTGCCAGCAGCCCCGGGACAGGGGCTTACTATGGGCAGTACTTC
TRBJ2-5 - TRBV29-1 TRBD2 CSAGTSGRRQETQYF TGCAGCGCTGGGACTAGCGGGAGGAGGCAAGAGACCCAGTACTTC
TRBJ2-7 once TRBV30 - CAWNRDLRSYEQYF TGTGCCTGGAACCGGGACTTGCGATCCTACGAGCAGTACTTC
TRBJ2-5 - TRBV30 - CAWQITGNQETQYF TGTGCCTGGCAGATAACAGGCAACCAAGAGACCCAGTACTTC
TRBJ2-3 - TRBV6-5 TRBD2 CASSRTSQVDTQYF TGTGCCAGCAGCCGGACTAGCCAAGTAGATACGCAGTATTTT
TRBJ2-6 - TRBV6-5 - CASSRGANVLTF TGTGCCAGCAGCAGGGGGGCCAACGTCCTGACTTTC
TRBJ1-2 - TRBV15 - CATSGRLEGYGYTF TGTGCCACCAGCGGCCGCTTAGAGGGCTATGGCTACACCTTC
TRBJ1-1 - TRBV2 TRBD1 CASRRQGMNTEAFF TGTGCCAGCAGAAGACAGGGGATGAACACTGAAGCTTTCTTT
TRBJ2-3 once TRBV7-6 - CASSRTGRDTQYF TGTGCCAGCAGCCGTACAGGGCGAGATACGCAGTATTTT
TRBJ2-1 - TRBV2 TRBD1 CASSPKTGGNEQFF TGTGCCAGCAGCCCTAAGACAGGGGGCAATGAGCAGTTCTTC
TRBJ1-1 - TRBV9 - CASSQGGTEAFF TGTGCCAGCAGCCAGGGCGGCACTGAAGCTTTCTTT
TRBJ1-1 few TRBV7-9 - CASSLIRTEAFF TGTGCCAGCAGCTTAATTCGGACTGAAGCTTTCTTT
TRBJ1-4 - TRBV7-3 TRBD1 CASSRRYRTRQGLANEKLFF TGTGCCAGCAGCCGCCGTTATCGGACGCGACAGGGGCTAGCTAATGAAAAACTGTTTTTT
TRBJ1-1 - TRBV5-5 - CASSLEQGHPSGAFF TGTGCCAGCAGCTTGGAACAGGGACACCCCTCGGGGGCTTTCTTT
TRBJ1-2 - TRBV28 TRBD1 CASSLDRLRGYTF TGTGCCAGCAGTTTGGACAGGTTACGTGGCTACACCTTC
TRBJ1-4 - TRBV11-2 - CASSLDHTPGEEKLFF TGTGCCAGCAGCTTAGACCACACACCTGGGGAGGAAAAACTGTTTTTT
TRBJ2-5 - TRBV7-2 TRBD1 CASSPRQGSEGTQYF TGTGCCAGCAGCCCGCGACAGGGCAGTGAAGGGACCCAGTACTTC
TRBJ1-5 - TRBV7-2 - CASSLRGGPNQPQHF TGTGCCAGCAGCTTACGGGGGGGTCCCAATCAGCCCCAGCATTTT
TRBJ1-5 - TRBV2 - CASNGQLNQPQHF TGTGCCAGTAATGGACAGCTCAATCAGCCCCAGCATTTT
TRBJ2-3 - TRBV7-6 TRBD1 CASSLKSRTGQGDTQYF TGTGCCAGCAGCTTAAAATCCCGTACGGGACAGGGGGATACGCAGTATTTT
TRBJ1-2 - TRBV28 - CASSFPRQGFFGYTF TGTGCCAGCAGTTTTCCGCGGCAGGGGTTTTTTGGCTACACCTTC
TRBJ1-6 - TRBV5-6 TRBD1 CASSRTGLPPNSPLHF TGTGCCAGCAGCCGGACAGGGCTCCCTCCTAATTCACCCCTCCACTTT
TRBJ1-2 - TRBV28 TRBD1 CASSLPQGAGLFGYTF TGTGCCAGCAGTTTACCCCAGGGGGCGGGTTTATTCGGCTACACCTTC
TRBJ2-2 - TRBV6-1 TRBD2 CASSELASGPGELFF TGTGCCAGCAGTGAATTGGCTAGCGGCCCCGGGGAGCTGTTTTTT
TRBJ1-2 - TRBV30 - CAWSVGGYHGYTF TGTGCCTGGAGTGTTGGAGGGTATCATGGCTACACCTTC
TRBJ2-7 - TRBV27 TRBD1 CASSRQGREQYF TGTGCCAGCAGCAGACAGGGGCGGGAGCAGTACTTC
TRBJ1-5 - TRBV6-5 - CASSPGRTQPQHF TGTGCCAGCAGCCCCGGGAGAACTCAGCCCCAGCATTTT
TRBJ2-1 - TRBV7-2 - CASSFQGTYNEQFF TGTGCCAGCAGCTTTCAGGGAACCTACAATGAGCAGTTCTTC
TRBJ2-7 once TRBV30 TRBD1 CAWTPGQQYEQYF TGTGCCTGGACCCCGGGACAGCAGTACGAGCAGTACTTC
TRBJ1-2 once TRBV2 - CASSEARRTRGYTF TGTGCCAGCAGTGAAGCGAGGAGGACGAGAGGCTACACCTTC
TRBJ1-2 few TRBV6-1 TRBD1 CASSELGQGAGGYTF TGTGCCAGCAGTGAATTGGGACAGGGGGCTGGTGGCTACACCTTC
TRBJ1-1 once TRBV7-9 - CASSLVGGSAFF TGTGCCAGCAGCTTAGTTGGAGGGTCGGCTTTCTTT
TRBJ2-2 - TRBV9 - CASSVDLRTGELFF TGTGCCAGCAGCGTAGATTTGCGAACCGGGGAGCTGTTTTTT